Below are 27 T cell receptor beta chains sequenced from a single sample in a study of T cells after yellow fever vaccination. MiXCR was run by TCRdb on the 5' RACE reads, yielding one entry per CDR3 protein. The sample holds fewer than 400,000 distinct CDR3 sequences, over 8.5% seen once. Here the sequenced sample was CD4+ T cells sorted from PBMCs, taken 45 days after the yellow fever booster vaccination. These receptors were collected from a man aged 18 to 29 who received the YFV17D yellow fever vaccine.

The table lists this clonotype with a few counts. DNA of the CDR3: TGTGCCAGCTCACTTCTGGGCGGGGAAGATGAGCAGTTCTTC. Translation gives CASSLLGGEDEQFF. The chain employs TRBV18 and TRBJ2-1, with D possibly being TRBD2 (6 bases). Per the germline V gene, CDR1 is KGHSH and CDR2 is LQKENI. CDR3 length equals 14 residues. Trimming removed 4 bases from V and 8 bases from J, with 15 bases in between.

Only a few counts were recorded for this clonotype. This sequence joins TRBV20-1 and TRBJ1-1, with D possibly matching TRBD1 (5 bases). CDR3 length: 13 residues. Trimming pared 7 bases from V and 4 bases from J, leaving 16 bases between. Germline CDR1 and CDR2: DFQATT and SNEGSKA (reference sequence). CDR3 residues: CSGPGLPPTEAFF. Here the CDR3 DNA reads TGCAGTGGACCGGGACTCCCTCCCACTGAAGCTTTCTTT.

This clonotype was picked up many times. The chain uses TRBV20-1 and TRBJ2-3, with TRBD2 matching 9 bases. J was trimmed by 2 bases and V by 3 bases; bases with no gene match: 6. The CDR3 is 15 residues long. Germline values: CDR1 DFQATT, CDR2 SNEGSKA (reference sequence). This chain's CDR3 is CSASPRLAATDTQYF. CDR3 DNA: TGCAGTGCTAGCCCTCGACTAGCGGCCACAGATACGCAGTATTTT.

This clonotype occurred many times. J is TRBJ2-5 and V is TRBV7-6; D is undetermined. Germline CDR1 is SGHVS and CDR2 is FNYEAQ. V dropped 1 base and J dropped 5 bases, with 5 bases sitting between them. The CDR3 consists of 12 residues. The CDR3 DNA follows: TGTGCCAGCAGCTTAGTTTATGAGACCCAGTACTTC. Residues: CASSLVYETQYF.

In this sample, this clonotype turned up a few times. The junction differs from germline at one of its ends, possibly a read error. V gene TRBV12-3 or TRBV12-4 combines with J gene TRBJ1-5; D is unresolved. CDR3 size: 15 residues. The chain's CDR3 is CASSLAGLSYQPQHF. CDR3 nucleotide sequence: TGTGCCAGCAGTCTCGCCGGGCTTAGCTATCAGCCCCAGCATTTT.

The chain links TRBV18 to TRBJ2-3; a possible D gene is TRBD2 (5 bases). The CDR3 has 15 amino acids. Germline V lookup: CDR1 KGHSH, CDR2 LQKENI. Deletions cut 6 bases from V and 0 bases from J, with 13 bases between. The CDR3 reads CASSQSEGSTDTQYF. The CDR3 DNA sequence: TGTGCCAGCTCCCAAAGTGAGGGTAGCACAGATACGCAGTATTTT.

This rearrangement joins TRBV20-1 to TRBJ2-1; no clear D gene. V dropped 2 bases and J dropped 1 base, with 6 bases sitting between them. From germline, CDR1 is DFQATT and CDR2 SNEGSKA (reference sequence). This CDR3 has 13 residues. CDR3 DNA sequence: TGCAGTGCTAGACCGCCATCCTACAATGAGCAGTTCTTC. Translated: CSARPPSYNEQFF.

This rearrangement joins TRBV7-8 to TRBJ2-3; 8 bases map to TRBD1. There are 14 residues in the CDR3. Germline values: CDR1 SGHVS, CDR2 FQNEAQ. V trimming: 4 bases; J trimming: 2 bases; junction bases outside the gene matches: 2. This chain's CDR3 is CASSSQGVTDTQYF. As DNA, the CDR3 is TGTGCCAGCAGCTCACAGGGGGTCACAGATACGCAGTATTTT.

This clonotype has a count of ten or more. The rearrangement links TRBV20-1 to TRBJ1-1; D is possibly TRBD1 (5 bases). CDR3 size: 13 residues. The ends were cut back, 0 bases at V and 5 bases at J, with 10 bases in the middle. Germline V gives CDR1 DFQATT, CDR2 SNEGSKA (reference sequence). The CDR3 is CSARDYRGTEAFF. CDR3 sequence (DNA): TGCAGTGCTAGAGATTATCGGGGGACTGAAGCTTTCTTT.

The rearrangement links TRBV7-2 to TRBJ2-1; weak D call: TRBD1 (7 bases). The CDR3 spans 14 residues. Per the germline V gene, CDR1 is SGHTA and CDR2 is FQGNSA. V was shortened by 5 bases and J by 4 bases, with 12 bases between the two germline ends. The CDR3 sequence is CASSPAGGYNEQFF. The CDR3, as DNA: TGTGCCAGCAGCCCAGCAGGGGGGTACAATGAGCAGTTCTTC.

This chain uses TRBV5-1 with TRBJ1-1, with D tentatively TRBD1 (5 bases). Germline V gene sequence: CDR1 SGHRS, CDR2 YFSETQ. Trimming pared 3 bases from V and 1 base from J, leaving 10 bases between. The CDR3 covers 14 residues. Here the CDR3 reads CASSSQGRNTEAFF. The DNA of the CDR3 is TGCGCCAGCAGCTCCCAGGGACGGAACACTGAAGCTTTCTTT. Full variable domain (rest looked up from reference TRBV5-1 and TRBJ1-1): KAGVTQTPRYLIKTRGQQVTLSCSPISGHRSVSWYQQTPGQGLQFLFEYFSETQRNKGNFPGRFSGRQFSNSRSEMNVSTLELGDSALYLCASSSQGRNTEAFFGQGTRLTVV.

This clonotype has only a few counts. The chain has TRBV4-3 and TRBJ2-1, with 7 nucleotides matching TRBD2. Germline V gene sequence: CDR1 LGHNA, CDR2 YSLEER. The J segment lost 5 bases and the V segment lost 0 bases, leaving 7 bases of the junction unmatched. The CDR3 covers 16 residues. Here the CDR3 DNA reads TGCGCCAGCAGCCAAGAGGGCGGGGGAAGGAACAATGAGCAGTTCTTC. Protein: CASSQEGGGRNNEQFF.

CDR3 bases: TGCGCCAGCAGCGAGGGAGCGGGGGAACAAGAGACCCAGTACTTC. It specifies CASSEGAGEQETQYF. The J gene is TRBJ2-5, the V gene TRBV5-1; 8 bases line up with TRBD2. Trimming took 4 bases from V and 2 from J; bases not matched to a gene: 7. Germline assignment: CDR1 SGHRS and CDR2 YFSETQ. There are 15 residues in the CDR3.

The chain couples TRBV7-9 to TRBJ2-3; no reliable D call. Germline lookup yields CDR1 SEHNR and CDR2 FQNEAQ (reference sequence). V was trimmed by 5 bases and J by 2 bases, leaving 5 bases between them. This CDR3 has 12 residues. In DNA form, the CDR3 reads TGTGCCAGCAGCCCGATCACAGATACGCAGTATTTT. This translates into CASSPITDTQYF.

The rearrangement joins TRBV5-1 to TRBJ2-5; D assignment may be TRBD1 or TRBD2 (5 bases each). The germline V gene encodes CDR1 SGHRS and CDR2 YFSETQ. With 2 bases removed from V and 1 base from J, the gap between germline ends came to 12 bases. The CDR3 totals 15 residues. The CDR3 DNA is TGCGCCAGCAGCTTACGTCCGGGGACCCAAGAGACCCAGTACTTC. Residues: CASSLRPGTQETQYF.

The V and J genes are TRBV2 and TRBJ1-4; TRBD1 aligns across 7 bases. J gave up 7 bases and V 4 bases, and 6 bases lay outside the gene matches. The CDR3 has 14 amino acids. CDR1 is SNHLY, CDR2 FYNNEI, per germline. The CDR3 coding sequence is TGTGCCAGCAGTGGTCAGGGGGTCGGTGAAAAACTGTTTTTT. The encoded protein is CASSGQGVGEKLFF.

V and J are TRBV30 and TRBJ2-5, with TRBD1 identical over 7 bases. After removal of 0 bases from V and 4 bases from J, the junction contained 5 bases not matched to a gene. Germline lookup yields CDR1 GTSNPN and CDR2 SVGIG (reference sequence). CDR3 length: 14 amino acids. CDR3 sequence reads: CAWSVTGSGETQYF. CDR3 in DNA: TGTGCCTGGAGTGTGACAGGGAGTGGAGAGACCCAGTACTTC.

V and J are TRBV24-1 and TRBJ1-2; D is unclear. In germline, CDR1 is KGHDR, CDR2 SFDVKD. The CDR3 sequence is 14 residues long. The V gene lost 6 bases and the J gene lost 2 bases, with 12 bases spanning the gap. CDR3 sequence: CATSPQPPNYGYTF. CDR3 DNA: TGTGCCACCAGTCCCCAGCCACCGAACTATGGCTACACCTTC.

The chain uses TRBV29-1 and TRBJ1-2; D not resolved. Trimming took off 0 bases at V and 4 bases at J, with 6 bases between the two ends. The CDR3 consists of 12 residues. Germline V gene sequence: CDR1 SQVTM, CDR2 ANQGSEA. The CDR3, as DNA: TGCAGCGTTGAAGATCGAACCTATGGCTACACCTTC. Translated, it gives CSVEDRTYGYTF.

The genes are TRBV5-1 and TRBJ2-3; D is unclear. The V gene lost 7 bases and the J gene lost 2 bases, with 11 bases spanning the gap. Germline V gives CDR1 SGHRS, CDR2 YFSETQ. This CDR3 has 13 amino acids. The CDR3 coding sequence is TGCGCCAGCGGATGGACCTTCACAGATACGCAGTATTTT. Its translation is CASGWTFTDTQYF.

This clonotype was recorded once. The chain combines TRBV5-4 with TRBJ2-6; no firm D call. Deletions cut 3 bases from V and 2 bases from J, with 15 bases between. There are 17 residues in the CDR3. Looked up from germline, CDR1 is SGHNT and CDR2 is YYREEE (reference sequence). The CDR3 sequence is CASSSNKGPAGANVLTF. The CDR3, as DNA: TGTGCCAGCAGCTCCAATAAGGGTCCTGCTGGGGCCAACGTCCTGACTTTC.

This clonotype has at least ten counts. The chain has TRBV7-2 and TRBJ1-2, with TRBD1 identical over 8 bases. The V gene end was trimmed by 2 bases and the J gene end by 5 bases; junction bases not matched to a gene: 7. The CDR3 extends over 15 amino acids. Germline loops: CDR1 SGHTA, CDR2 FQGNSA. Here the CDR3 reads CASSLRTGKIYGYTF. The CDR3 DNA reads TGTGCCAGCAGCTTACGGACAGGGAAGATATATGGCTACACCTTC.

This clonotype was seen many times. V is TRBV28 and J is TRBJ2-1; 11 bases are a match to TRBD2. The CDR3 has 16 residues. V lost 5 bases and J lost 8; bases outside the gene matches: 11. From germline, CDR1 is MDHEN and CDR2 SYDVKM. The CDR3 DNA follows: TGTGCCAGCAGTCCCCCCCCTAGCGGGGGGACCCATGAGCAGTTCTTC. It codes for CASSPPPSGGTHEQFF.

This clonotype was found a few times. V and J are TRBV20-1 and TRBJ1-4, with no clear D. The germline V and J ends were trimmed by 6 bases and 6 bases, with 8 bases remaining between them. This CDR3 region has 11 residues. CDR1 is DFQATT and CDR2 is SNEGSKA in the germline V gene (reference sequence). CDR3 in DNA: TGCAGTGCCGGGCCGGATGAAAAACTGTTTTTT. Amino acids: CSAGPDEKLFF.

This clonotype was observed a few times. The CDR3 loop is CAINSGGNTGELFF. The CDR3 region has the DNA TGTGCCATCAATTCGGGGGGGAACACCGGGGAGCTGTTTTTT. V usage is TRBV10-3 and J usage is TRBJ2-2; 7 bases align to TRBD2. CDR3 length equals 14 residues. Germline values: CDR1 ENHRY, CDR2 SYGVKD. The V gene end was trimmed by 7 bases and the J gene end by 1 base; junction bases not matched to a gene: 3.

This clonotype has just a few counts. The CDR3 nucleotides read TGTGCCAGCAGCCCCCGACAGCAGTACACTGAAGCTTTCTTT. The encoded protein is CASSPRQQYTEAFF. The chain joins TRBV3-1 to TRBJ1-1; TRBD1 might be the D (5 bases). The ends were cut back, 4 bases at V and 3 bases at J, with 12 bases in the middle. Germline-derived CDR1 and CDR2 are LGHDT and YNNKEL (reference sequence). The length of the CDR3 is 14 residues.

In this sample, this clonotype turned up a few times. The V call is TRBV2, the J call TRBJ2-3, with D tentatively TRBD2 (6 bases). Deletions cut 3 bases from V and 4 bases from J, with 14 bases between. CDR1 is SNHLY, CDR2 FYNNEI, per germline. The CDR3 totals 15 residues. Here the CDR3 reads CASSDPRRGPDTQYF. As DNA, the CDR3 is TGTGCCAGCAGTGATCCTAGGAGGGGCCCAGATACGCAGTATTTT.